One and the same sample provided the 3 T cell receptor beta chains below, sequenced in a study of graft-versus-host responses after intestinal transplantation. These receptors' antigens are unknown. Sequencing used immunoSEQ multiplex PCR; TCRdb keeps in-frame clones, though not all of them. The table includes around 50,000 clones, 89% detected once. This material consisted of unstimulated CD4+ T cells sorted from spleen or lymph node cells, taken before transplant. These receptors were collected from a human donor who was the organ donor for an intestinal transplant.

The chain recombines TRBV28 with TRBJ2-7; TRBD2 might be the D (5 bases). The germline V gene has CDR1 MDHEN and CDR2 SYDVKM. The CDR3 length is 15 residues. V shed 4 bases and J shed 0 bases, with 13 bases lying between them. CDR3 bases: TGTGCCAGCAGTTCCGATCCACGGGGCTCCTACGAGCAGTACTTC. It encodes CASSSDPRGSYEQYF.

CDR3 DNA: TGTGCCTGGTCCGGGGACAGGGGGGACGAGCAGTACTTC. Encoded protein: CAWSGDRGDEQYF. The chain has TRBV30 and TRBJ2-7, with 11 nucleotides matching TRBD1. The ends lost 5 bases at V and 5 bases at J; junction bases unmatched: 5. Germline-derived CDR1 and CDR2 are GTSNPN and SVGIG (reference sequence). The CDR3 loop spans 13 amino acids.

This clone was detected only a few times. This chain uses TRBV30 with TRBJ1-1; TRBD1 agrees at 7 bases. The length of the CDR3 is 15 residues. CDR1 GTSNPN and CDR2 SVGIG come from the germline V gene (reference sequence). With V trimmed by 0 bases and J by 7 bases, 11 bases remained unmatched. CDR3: CAWSVYSRGSSEAFF. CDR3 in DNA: TGTGCCTGGAGTGTATACTCCAGGGGGTCAAGTGAAGCTTTCTTT.